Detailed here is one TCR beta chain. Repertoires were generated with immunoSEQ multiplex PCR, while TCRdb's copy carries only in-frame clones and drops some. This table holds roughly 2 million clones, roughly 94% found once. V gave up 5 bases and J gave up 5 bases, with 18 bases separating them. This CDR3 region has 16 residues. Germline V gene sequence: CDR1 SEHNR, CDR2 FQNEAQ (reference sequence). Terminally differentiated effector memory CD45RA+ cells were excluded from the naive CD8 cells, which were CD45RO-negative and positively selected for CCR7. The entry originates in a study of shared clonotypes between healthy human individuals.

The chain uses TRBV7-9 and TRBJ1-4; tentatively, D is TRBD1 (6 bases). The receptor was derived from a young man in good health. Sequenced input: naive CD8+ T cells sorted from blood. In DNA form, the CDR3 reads TGTGCCAGCAGCCCTCGGATCACAGGGCAGAATGAAAAACTGTTTTTT. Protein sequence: CASSPRITGQNEKLFF.